This T cell receptor (beta chain) came from a study of blood T cells in healthy people across ages. Findings of the study overall: With age, beta diversity per million T cells declined roughly linearly, significantly by approximately 40.

Researchers report isolating at least 6.5 million PBMCs per sample. Trimming left V 0 bases short and J 7 bases short, with 10 bases between. Germline V gene data show CDR1 as SNHLY and CDR2 as FYNNEI. The CDR3 runs 15 residues. It was with a sample-barcoded 5' primer and a J-beta primer mix that a second PCR of about 7 to 12 cycles was run. TCRdb redid the calling of the 5' RACE reads with MiXCR, one entry per CDR3 protein. The data show 1,800,000 or so distinct CDR3 sequences, about two fifths seen once. The count of this clonotype is one. Its matching antigen is unknown. The sample was blood. The chain links TRBV2 to TRBJ1-6; D gene unclear. The sequence came from a human donor in good health. The CDR3 DNA follows: TGTGCCAGCAGTGAAGCTCAGGTTCGCAATTCACCCCTCCACTTT. Its translation is CASSEAQVRNSPLHF.